Below are 9 T cell receptor beta chains sequenced from a single sample in a study of T-cell memory formation after mild COVID-19. A single record per CDR3 protein comes from TCRdb applying MiXCR to the 5' RACE reads. This table has 270,000 or so distinct CDR3 sequences, over 15% appearing once. Sequenced: PBMCs or a T cell subset sorted from them (not recorded which). These receptors were obtained from a man aged 18 to 30 who had mild COVID-19 (a few samples of this study predate the infection). Cell type and time point are not known.

This clonotype was seen many times. This chain links TRBV7-2 with TRBJ2-1; D remains ambiguous. The CDR3 runs 15 residues. Germline values: CDR1 SGHTA, CDR2 FQGNSA. The V gene lost 0 bases and the J gene lost 6 bases, with 12 bases spanning the gap. In DNA form, the CDR3 reads TGTGCCAGCAGCTTAGCTAGCTCGTACAGCAATGAGCAGTTCTTC. Its protein is CASSLASSYSNEQFF.

The rearrangement joins TRBV2 to TRBJ2-3, with a weak D call TRBD2 (5 bases). This CDR3 spans 14 amino acids. V lost 6 bases, J lost 1 base, and 11 bases lay in between. The germline V gene has CDR1 SNHLY and CDR2 FYNNEI. CDR3 DNA: TGTGCCAGCAGCCCCGCGGGTGGCACAGATACGCAGTATTTT. It translates to CASSPAGGTDTQYF.

This chain joins TRBV7-6 and TRBJ1-1; D possibly corresponds to TRBD1 (6 bases). The CDR3 totals 15 residues. V dropped 5 bases and J dropped 6 bases, with 19 bases sitting between them. The germline gives CDR1 SGHVS, CDR2 FNYEAQ. CDR3 region: CASSPSTGGTPEAFF. In DNA, the CDR3 is TGTGCCAGCAGCCCTAGTACCGGGGGGACACCTGAAGCTTTCTTT.

This clonotype was counted only a few times. The chain combines TRBV28 with TRBJ2-7, with a weak D call TRBD1 (6 bases). The CDR3 length is 14 residues. Trimming shortened V by 5 bases and J by 2 bases, and 13 bases separated the two germline ends. CDR1 is MDHEN, CDR2 SYDVKM, per germline. This chain's CDR3 is CASSPVQGAYEQYV. In DNA form, the CDR3 reads TGTGCCAGCAGTCCCGTACAGGGTGCCTACGAGCAGTACGTC.

DNA for the CDR3: TGCAGCGTAACCAGGGGCGCCTACAATGAGCAGTTCTTC. This translates into CSVTRGAYNEQFF. The rearrangement uses TRBV29-1 and TRBJ2-1; D may be TRBD1 (6 bases). This CDR3 contains 13 residues. V dropped 6 bases and J dropped 2 bases, with 11 bases sitting between them. Germline loops: CDR1 SQVTM, CDR2 ANQGSEA.

The chain links TRBV7-9 to TRBJ2-3, with D possibly matching TRBD2 (5 bases). Germline V gene lookup returns CDR1 SEHNR and CDR2 FQNEAQ (reference sequence). The CDR3 has 15 residues. With 3 bases removed from V and 4 bases from J, the gap between germline ends came to 14 bases. The CDR3 is CASSFEGGWADTQYF. In DNA form, the CDR3 reads TGTGCCAGCAGCTTCGAGGGCGGGTGGGCAGATACGCAGTATTTT.

The chain has TRBV4-3 and TRBJ2-5; TRBD2 might be the D (5 bases). Between the trimmed V and J ends, which lost 3 bases and 4 bases, there was a span of 12 bases. The germline V gene has CDR1 LGHNA and CDR2 YSLEER. The CDR3 has 14 residues. The CDR3 is CASSQATRGETQYF. CDR3 nucleotide sequence: TGCGCCAGCAGCCAGGCAACTAGAGGAGAGACCCAGTACTTC.

This clonotype was counted at least ten times. The V gene is TRBV28, the J gene TRBJ1-2, with D tentatively TRBD1 (6 bases). The CDR3 contains 14 residues. V dropped 6 bases and J dropped 5 bases, with 16 bases sitting between them. The germline V gene has CDR1 MDHEN and CDR2 SYDVKM. CDR3 coding DNA: TGTGCCAGCAGATATATGGGGACACTTTATGGCTACACCTTC. This gives the protein CASRYMGTLYGYTF.

The chain uses TRBV7-2 and TRBJ2-1; D is unresolved. Trimming removed 4 bases at V and 6 bases at J, with 10 bases between. The CDR3 is 13 residues long. CDR1 SGHTA and CDR2 FQGNSA come from the germline V gene. The CDR3 is CASSSKPPNEQFF. DNA for the CDR3: TGTGCCAGCAGCTCAAAACCCCCCAATGAGCAGTTCTTC.